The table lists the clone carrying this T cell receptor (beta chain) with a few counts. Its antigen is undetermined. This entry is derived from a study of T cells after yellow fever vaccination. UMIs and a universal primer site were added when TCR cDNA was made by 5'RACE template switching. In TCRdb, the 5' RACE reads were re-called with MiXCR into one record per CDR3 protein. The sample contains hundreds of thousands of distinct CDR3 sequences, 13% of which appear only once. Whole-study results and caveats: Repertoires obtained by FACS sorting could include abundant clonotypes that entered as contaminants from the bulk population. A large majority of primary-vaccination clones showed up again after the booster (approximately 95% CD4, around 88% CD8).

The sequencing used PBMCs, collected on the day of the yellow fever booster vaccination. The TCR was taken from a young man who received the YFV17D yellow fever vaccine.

Written as DNA, the CDR3 is TGTGCCAGCAGCCAAGATGGTGGATACAATGAGCAGTTCTTC. This sequence encodes CASSQDGGYNEQFF. The chain couples TRBV14 to TRBJ2-1; D not certain. Trimming took off 0 bases at V and 4 bases at J, with 7 bases between the two ends. This CDR3 has 14 residues. Germline CDR1 is SGHDN and CDR2 is FVKESK.